The clone carrying this TCR beta chain was found a few times. The antigen remains unidentified. This sample is part of a study of beta chain features in type 1 diabetes. Study as a whole: Age, gender and cell yields were similar between patients and healthy donors. Over all samples combined, fewer than 140,000,000 sorted cells were examined.

The V gene's germline CDR1 is SEHNR and CDR2 FQNEAQ (reference sequence). Trimming stripped 6 bases from V and 4 bases from J, with 15 bases between. This CDR3 has 14 residues. Since all of the isolated RNA was reverse transcribed, expressed TCRB transcripts were what got sequenced. Generated by immunoSEQ multiplex PCR, the TCRdb table keeps only in-frame clones and is missing some. This table has some 700,000 clones, about an eighth appearing once. General study results and limits: When Type 1 diabetes patients were examined, their TCRB CDR3s proved moderately but significantly shorter in all four CD4+ subsets. Naive, central memory and Treg TCRB repertoires seemed to resemble each other more closely in patients than they did in healthy donors. PCR might favor shorter templates, but any such skew would affect patients and controls equally.

The V and J genes are TRBV7-9 and TRBJ1-1; D is unclear. The clonotype comes from a young man with type 1 diabetes. The specimen sequenced was naive CD4+ T cells from blood. CDR3 DNA sequence: TGTGCCAGCAGTAGGAGGGAATCGGGCACTGAAGCTTTCTTT. This codes for CASSRRESGTEAFF.